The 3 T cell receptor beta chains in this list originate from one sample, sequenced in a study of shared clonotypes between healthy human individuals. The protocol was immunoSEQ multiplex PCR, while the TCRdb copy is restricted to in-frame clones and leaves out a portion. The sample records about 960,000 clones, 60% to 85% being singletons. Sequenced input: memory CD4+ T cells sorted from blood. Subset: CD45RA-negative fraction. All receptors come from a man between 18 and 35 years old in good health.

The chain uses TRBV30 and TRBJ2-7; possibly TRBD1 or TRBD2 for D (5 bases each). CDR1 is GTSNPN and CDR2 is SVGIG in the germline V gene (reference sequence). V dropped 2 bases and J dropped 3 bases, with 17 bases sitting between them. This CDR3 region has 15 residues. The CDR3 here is CAWSHLNGGLYEQYF. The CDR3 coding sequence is TGTGCCTGGAGTCACCTAAATGGGGGTCTCTACGAGCAGTACTTC.

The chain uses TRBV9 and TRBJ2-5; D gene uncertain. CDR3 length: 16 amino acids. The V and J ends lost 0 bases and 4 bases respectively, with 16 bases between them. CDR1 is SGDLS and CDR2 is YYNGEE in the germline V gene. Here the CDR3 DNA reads TGTGCCAGCAGCGTAGGGCTCGGCACGTCGATAGAGACCCAGTACTTC. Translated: CASSVGLGTSIETQYF. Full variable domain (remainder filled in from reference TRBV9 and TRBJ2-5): DSGVTQTPKHLITATGQRVTLRCSPRSGDLSVYWYQQSLDQGLQFLIQYYNGEERAKGNILERFSAQQFPDLHSELNLSSLELGDSALYFCASSVGLGTSIETQYFGPGTRLLVL.

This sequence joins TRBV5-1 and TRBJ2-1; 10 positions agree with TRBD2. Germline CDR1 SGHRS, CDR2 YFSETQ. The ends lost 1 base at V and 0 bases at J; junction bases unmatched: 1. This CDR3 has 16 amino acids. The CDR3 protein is CASSLIAGGSYNEQFF. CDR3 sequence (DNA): TGCGCCAGCAGCTTGATAGCGGGGGGCTCCTACAATGAGCAGTTCTTC.